Here is one T cell receptor beta chain with its context. The sample comes from a study of radiotherapy plus CTLA-4 blockade in lung cancer. About the study: Of the patients, 18% showed objective responses and under 40% attained disease control.

V was clipped by 3 bases and J by 2 bases, with 17 bases between them. Germline CDR1 is MGHRA and CDR2 is YSYEKL. There are 18 residues in the CDR3. Sequenced by immunoSEQ multiplex PCR; TCRdb stores in-frame clones only, minus some. Among roughly 90,000 clones listed, around 83% were seen once. V usage is TRBV4-1 and J usage is TRBJ2-6; TRBD1 is a possible D gene (5 bases). The specimen was peripheral blood, collected from a patient treated with radiotherapy plus ipilimumab. The TCR sequence derives from a human donor with non-small cell lung cancer that progressed on radiotherapy plus ipilimumab. Here the CDR3 DNA reads TGCGCCAGCAGCCAGGAAGAGACAGTATCCGCTGGGGCCAACGTCCTGACTTTC. Encoded protein: CASSQEETVSAGANVLTF.